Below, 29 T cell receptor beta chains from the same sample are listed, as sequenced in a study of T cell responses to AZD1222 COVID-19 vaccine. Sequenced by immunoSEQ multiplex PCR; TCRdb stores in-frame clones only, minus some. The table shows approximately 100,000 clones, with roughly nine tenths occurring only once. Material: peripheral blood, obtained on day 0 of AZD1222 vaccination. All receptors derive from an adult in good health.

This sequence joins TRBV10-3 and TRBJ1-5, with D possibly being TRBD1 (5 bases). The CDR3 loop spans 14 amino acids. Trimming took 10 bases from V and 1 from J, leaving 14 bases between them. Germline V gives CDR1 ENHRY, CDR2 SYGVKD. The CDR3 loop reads CASSQGQSNQPQHF. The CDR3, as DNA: TGTGCCAGCTCCCAGGGCCAGAGCAATCAGCCCCAGCATTTT.

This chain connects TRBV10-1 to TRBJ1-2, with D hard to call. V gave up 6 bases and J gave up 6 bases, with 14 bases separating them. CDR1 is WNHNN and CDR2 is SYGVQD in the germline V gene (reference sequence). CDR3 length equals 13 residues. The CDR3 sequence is CASSARLEDGYTF. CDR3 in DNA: TGCGCCAGCAGCGCTCGGTTGGAGGATGGCTACACCTTC.

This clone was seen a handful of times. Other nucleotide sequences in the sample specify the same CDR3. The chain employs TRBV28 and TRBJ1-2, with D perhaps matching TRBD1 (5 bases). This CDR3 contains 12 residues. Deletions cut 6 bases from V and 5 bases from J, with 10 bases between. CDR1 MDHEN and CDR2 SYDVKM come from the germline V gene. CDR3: CASRPGGYGYTF. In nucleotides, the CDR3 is TGTGCCAGCAGACCCGGGGGATATGGCTACACCTTC.

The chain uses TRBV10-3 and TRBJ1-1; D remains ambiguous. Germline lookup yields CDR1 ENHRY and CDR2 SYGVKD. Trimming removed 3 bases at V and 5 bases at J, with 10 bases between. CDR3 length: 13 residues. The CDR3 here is CAISDSPGTEAFF. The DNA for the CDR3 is TGTGCCATCAGTGACTCGCCGGGGACTGAAGCTTTCTTT.

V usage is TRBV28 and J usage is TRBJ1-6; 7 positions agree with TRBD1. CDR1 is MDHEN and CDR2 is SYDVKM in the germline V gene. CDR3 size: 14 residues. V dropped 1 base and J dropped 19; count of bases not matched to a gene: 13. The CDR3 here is CASSLSPSRGPRHF. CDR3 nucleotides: TGTGCCAGCAGTTTATCCCCCTCGAGGGGGCCCAGACACTTT.

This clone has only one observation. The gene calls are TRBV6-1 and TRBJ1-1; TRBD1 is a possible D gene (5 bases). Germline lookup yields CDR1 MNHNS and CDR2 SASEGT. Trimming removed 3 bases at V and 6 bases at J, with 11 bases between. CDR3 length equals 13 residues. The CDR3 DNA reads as TGTGCCAGCAGTGACAGGGCGGTCTCTGAAGCTTTCTTT. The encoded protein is CASSDRAVSEAFF.

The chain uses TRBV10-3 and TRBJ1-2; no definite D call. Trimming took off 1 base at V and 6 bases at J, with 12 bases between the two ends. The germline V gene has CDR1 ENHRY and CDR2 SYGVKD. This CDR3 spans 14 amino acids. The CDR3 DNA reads TGTGCCATCAGTGAGTATTGGGAGGACGATGGCTACACCTTC. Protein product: CAISEYWEDDGYTF.

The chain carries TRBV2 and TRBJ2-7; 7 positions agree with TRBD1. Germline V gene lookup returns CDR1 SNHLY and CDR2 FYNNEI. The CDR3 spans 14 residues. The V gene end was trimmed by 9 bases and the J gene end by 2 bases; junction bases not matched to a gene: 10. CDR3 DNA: TGTGCCAGTACCCCCGGGACAGCTACCTACGAGCAGTACTTC. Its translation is CASTPGTATYEQYF.

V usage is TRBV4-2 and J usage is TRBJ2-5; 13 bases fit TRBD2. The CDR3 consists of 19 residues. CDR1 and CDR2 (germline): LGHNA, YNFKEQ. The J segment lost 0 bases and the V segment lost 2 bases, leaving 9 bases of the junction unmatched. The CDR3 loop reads CASSQRAGTSGEYQETQYF. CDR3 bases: TGTGCCAGCAGCCAAAGGGCCGGGACTAGCGGGGAGTACCAAGAGACCCAGTACTTC.

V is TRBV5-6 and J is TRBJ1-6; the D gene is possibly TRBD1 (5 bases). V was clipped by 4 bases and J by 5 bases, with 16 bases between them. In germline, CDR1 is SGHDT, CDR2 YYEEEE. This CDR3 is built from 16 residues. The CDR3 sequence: CASSTREPGDNSPLHF. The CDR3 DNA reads TGTGCCAGCAGCACCAGGGAGCCGGGCGATAATTCACCCCTCCACTTT.

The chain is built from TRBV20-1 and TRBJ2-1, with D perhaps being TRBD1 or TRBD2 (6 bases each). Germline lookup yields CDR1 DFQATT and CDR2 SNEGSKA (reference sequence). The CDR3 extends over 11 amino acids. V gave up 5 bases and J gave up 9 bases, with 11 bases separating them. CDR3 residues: CSAGGGGEQFF. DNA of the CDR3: TGCAGTGCTGGAGGGGGTGGTGAGCAGTTCTTC.

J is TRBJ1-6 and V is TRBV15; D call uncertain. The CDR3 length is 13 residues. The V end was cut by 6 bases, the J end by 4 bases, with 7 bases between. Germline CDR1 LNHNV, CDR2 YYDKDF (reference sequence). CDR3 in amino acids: CATSEEYNSPLHF. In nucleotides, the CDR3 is TGTGCCACCAGTGAAGAGTATAATTCACCCCTCCACTTT.

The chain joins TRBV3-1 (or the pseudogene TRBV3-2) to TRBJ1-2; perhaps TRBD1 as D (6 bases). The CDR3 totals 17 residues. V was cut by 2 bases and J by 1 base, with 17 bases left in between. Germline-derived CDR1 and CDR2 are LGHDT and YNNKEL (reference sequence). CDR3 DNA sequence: TGTGCCAGCAGCCAATATGGGGATTTACAGGGTAACTATGGCTACACCTTC. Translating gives CASSQYGDLQGNYGYTF.

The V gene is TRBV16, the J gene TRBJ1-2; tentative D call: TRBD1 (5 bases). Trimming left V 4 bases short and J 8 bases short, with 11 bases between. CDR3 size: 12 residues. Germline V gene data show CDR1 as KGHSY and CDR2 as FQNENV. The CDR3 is CASSPGTAGYTF. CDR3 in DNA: TGTGCCAGCAGCCCTGGGACGGCCGGCTACACCTTC.

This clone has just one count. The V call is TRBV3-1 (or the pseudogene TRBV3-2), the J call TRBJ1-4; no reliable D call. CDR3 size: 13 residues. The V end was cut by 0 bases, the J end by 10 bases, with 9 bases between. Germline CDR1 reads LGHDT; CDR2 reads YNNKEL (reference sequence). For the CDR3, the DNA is TGTGCCAGCAGCCAAGATCCCCCAGCAAAACTGTTTTTT. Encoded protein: CASSQDPPAKLFF.

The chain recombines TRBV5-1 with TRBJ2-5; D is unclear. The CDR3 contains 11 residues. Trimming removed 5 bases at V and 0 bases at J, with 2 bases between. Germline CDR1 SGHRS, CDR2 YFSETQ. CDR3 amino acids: CASSYQETQYF. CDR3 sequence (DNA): TGCGCCAGCAGTTACCAAGAGACCCAGTACTTC. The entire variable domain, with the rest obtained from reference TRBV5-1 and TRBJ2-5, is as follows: KAGVTQTPRYLIKTRGQQVTLSCSPISGHRSVSWYQQTPGQGLQFLFEYFSETQRNKGNFPGRFSGRQFSNSRSEMNVSTLELGDSALYLCASSYQETQYFGPGTRLLVL.

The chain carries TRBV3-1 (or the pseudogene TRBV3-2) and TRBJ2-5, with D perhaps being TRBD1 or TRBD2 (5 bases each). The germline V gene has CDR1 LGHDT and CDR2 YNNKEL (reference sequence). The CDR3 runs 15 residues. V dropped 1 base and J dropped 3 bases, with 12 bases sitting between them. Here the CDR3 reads CASSQAGAEKETQYF. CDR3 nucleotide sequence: TGTGCCAGCAGCCAAGCCGGGGCGGAAAAAGAGACCCAGTACTTC.

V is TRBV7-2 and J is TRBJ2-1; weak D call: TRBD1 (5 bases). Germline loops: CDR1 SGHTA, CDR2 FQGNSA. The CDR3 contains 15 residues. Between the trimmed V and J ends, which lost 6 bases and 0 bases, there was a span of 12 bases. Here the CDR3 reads CASSLDRYSYNEQFF. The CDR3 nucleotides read TGTGCCAGCAGTCTCGACAGATACTCCTACAATGAGCAGTTCTTC.

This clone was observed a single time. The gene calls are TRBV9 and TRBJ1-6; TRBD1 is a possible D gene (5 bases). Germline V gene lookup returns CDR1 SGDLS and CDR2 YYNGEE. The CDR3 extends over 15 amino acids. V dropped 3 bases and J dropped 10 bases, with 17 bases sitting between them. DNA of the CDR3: TGTGCCAGCAGCGACGCCGGGACGGGGGACTCACCCCTCCACTTT. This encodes CASSDAGTGDSPLHF.

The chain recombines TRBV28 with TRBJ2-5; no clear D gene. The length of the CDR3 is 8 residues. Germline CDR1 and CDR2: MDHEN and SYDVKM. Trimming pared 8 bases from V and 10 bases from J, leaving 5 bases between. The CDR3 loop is CASGDQYF. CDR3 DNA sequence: TGTGCCAGCGGGGACCAGTACTTC.

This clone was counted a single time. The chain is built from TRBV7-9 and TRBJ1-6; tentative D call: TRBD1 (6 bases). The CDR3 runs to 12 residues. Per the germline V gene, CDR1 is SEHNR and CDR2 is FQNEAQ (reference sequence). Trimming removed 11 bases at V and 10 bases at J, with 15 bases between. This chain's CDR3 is CALGQGSSPLHF. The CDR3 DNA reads TGTGCCTTGGGGCAGGGGAGCTCACCCCTCCACTTT. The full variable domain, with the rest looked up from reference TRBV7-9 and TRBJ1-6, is DTGVSQNPRHKITKRGQNVTFRCDPISEHNRLYWYRQTLGQGPEFLTYFQNEAQLEKSRLLSDRFSAERPKGSFSTLEIQRTEQGDSAMYLCALGQGSSPLHFGNGTRLTVT.

DNA of the CDR3: TGTGCCAGAACCCTGGGGAAACAGGGGGCTAACACCGGGGAGCTGTTTTTT. Protein product: CARTLGKQGANTGELFF. V is TRBV5-3 and J is TRBJ2-2; TRBD1 matches 9 bases. TRBV5-3 is noted as an ORF with a role that remains uncertain. The CDR3 has 17 residues. Trimming cost V 6 bases and J 2 bases; bases outside gene matches: 11.

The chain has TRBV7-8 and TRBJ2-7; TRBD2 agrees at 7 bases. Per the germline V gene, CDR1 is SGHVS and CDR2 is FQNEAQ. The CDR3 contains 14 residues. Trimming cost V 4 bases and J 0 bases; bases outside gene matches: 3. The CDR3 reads CASSSGGSSYEQYF. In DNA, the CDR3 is TGTGCCAGCAGCTCGGGGGGTAGCTCCTACGAGCAGTACTTC.

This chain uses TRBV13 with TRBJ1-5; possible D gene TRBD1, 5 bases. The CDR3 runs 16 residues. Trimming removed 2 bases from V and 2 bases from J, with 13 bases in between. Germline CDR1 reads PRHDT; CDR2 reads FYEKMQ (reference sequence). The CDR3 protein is CASSLTQGRGNQPQHF. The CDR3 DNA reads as TGTGCCAGCAGCTTAACCCAGGGTCGGGGCAATCAGCCCCAGCATTTT. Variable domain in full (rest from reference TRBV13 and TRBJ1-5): AAGVIQSPRHLIKEKRETATLKCYPIPRHDTVYWYQQGPGQDPQFLISFYEKMQSDKGSIPDRFSAQQFSDYHSELNMSSLELGDSALYFCASSLTQGRGNQPQHFGDGTRLSIL.

This chain's CDR3 is CASSLRQAQHF. In nucleotides, the CDR3 is TGTGCCAGCAGTTTAAGACAAGCCCAGCATTTT. The chain joins TRBV28 to TRBJ1-5; D gene uncertain. The CDR3 runs to 11 residues. Trimming took off 2 bases at V and 11 bases at J, with 7 bases between the two ends. Germline V lookup: CDR1 MDHEN, CDR2 SYDVKM.

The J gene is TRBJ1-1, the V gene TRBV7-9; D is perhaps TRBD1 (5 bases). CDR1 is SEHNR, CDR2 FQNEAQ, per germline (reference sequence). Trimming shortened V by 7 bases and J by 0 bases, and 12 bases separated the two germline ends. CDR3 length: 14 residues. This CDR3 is CASKEGSVNTEAFF. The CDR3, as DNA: TGTGCCAGCAAAGAGGGGAGCGTGAACACTGAAGCTTTCTTT. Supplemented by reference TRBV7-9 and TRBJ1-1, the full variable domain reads DTGVSQNPRHKITKRGQNVTFRCDPISEHNRLYWYRQTLGQGPEFLTYFQNEAQLEKSRLLSDRFSAERPKGSFSTLEIQRTEQGDSAMYLCASKEGSVNTEAFFGQGTRLTVV.

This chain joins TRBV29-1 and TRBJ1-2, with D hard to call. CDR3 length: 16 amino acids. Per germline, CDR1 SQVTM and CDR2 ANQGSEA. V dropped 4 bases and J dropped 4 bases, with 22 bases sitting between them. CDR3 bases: TGCAGCGTTGCGCCGCCTTACGGACGTCAATTCTATGGCTACACCTTC. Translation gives CSVAPPYGRQFYGYTF.

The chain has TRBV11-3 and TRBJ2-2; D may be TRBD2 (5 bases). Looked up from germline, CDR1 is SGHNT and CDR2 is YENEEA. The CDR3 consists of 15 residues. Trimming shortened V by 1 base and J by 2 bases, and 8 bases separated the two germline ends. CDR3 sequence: CASSLGTRNTGELFF. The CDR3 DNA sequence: TGTGCCAGCAGCTTAGGGACTCGAAACACCGGGGAGCTGTTTTTT.

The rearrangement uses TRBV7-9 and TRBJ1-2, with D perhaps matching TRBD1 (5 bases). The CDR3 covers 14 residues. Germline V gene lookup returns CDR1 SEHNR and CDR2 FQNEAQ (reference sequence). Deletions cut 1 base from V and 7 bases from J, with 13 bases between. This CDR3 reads CASSLEDGTLGYTF. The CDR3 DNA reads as TGTGCCAGCAGCTTAGAGGACGGGACCCTTGGCTACACCTTC.